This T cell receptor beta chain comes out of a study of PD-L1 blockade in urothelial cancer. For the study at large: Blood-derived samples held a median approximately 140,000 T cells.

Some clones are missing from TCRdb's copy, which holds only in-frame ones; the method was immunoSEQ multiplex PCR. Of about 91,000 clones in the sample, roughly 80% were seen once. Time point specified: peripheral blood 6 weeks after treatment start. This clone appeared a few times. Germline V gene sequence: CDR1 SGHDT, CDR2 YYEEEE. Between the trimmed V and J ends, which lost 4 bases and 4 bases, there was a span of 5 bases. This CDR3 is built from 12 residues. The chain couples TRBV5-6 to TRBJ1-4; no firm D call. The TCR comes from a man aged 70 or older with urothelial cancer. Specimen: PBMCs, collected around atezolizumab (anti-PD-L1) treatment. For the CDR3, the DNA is TGTGCCAGCAGCCTTCTTAATGAAAAACTGTTTTTT. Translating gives CASSLLNEKLFF.